Listed below are T cell receptor beta chains from one sample, sequenced in a study of control samples from healthy donors and cancer patients. Repertoires were generated with immunoSEQ multiplex PCR, while TCRdb's copy carries only in-frame clones and drops some. The profile covers roughly 170,000 clones, with approximately 94% appearing a single time and about 1.5% taken by the ten largest. Sequencing used blood. These receptors came from a woman in her late teens or twenties in good health. CDR3s include the opening cysteine and the closing phenylalanine or tryptophan. A D gene is named only where the DNA matches it firmly. Size values are once, few and many counts, or a class for expanded clones, and some rows have none.

d_gene	v_gene	abundance	j_gene	CDR3nt	CDR3aa
-	TRBV5-1	once	TRBJ1-5	TGCGCCAGCAGCTTGGCTAGCAATCAGCCCCAGCATTTT	CASSLASNQPQHF
TRBD1	TRBV7-2	once	TRBJ2-4	TGTGCCAGCAGCCCAGGGACAGGGGGGCACAACATTCAGTACTTC	CASSPGTGGHNIQYF
-	TRBV7-9	-	TRBJ2-3	TGTGCCAGCAGCTTATCAAGTGGAGGCACAGATACGCAGTATTTT	CASSLSSGGTDTQYF
TRBD2	TRBV29-1	-	TRBJ2-7	TGCAGCGTTGTACGAGCGGGGGCCTACGAGCAGTACTTC	CSVVRAGAYEQYF
-	TRBV7-9	-	TRBJ2-1	TGTGCCAGCAGCTCCCTTTTAGTCGGAGGGTTCTTC	CASSSLLVGGFF
-	TRBV18	-	TRBJ2-2	TGTGCCAGCTCACCACCTACCGCTCTGAGGGGAACGGGGGAGCTGTTTTTT	CASSPPTALRGTGELFF
TRBD1	TRBV5-8	-	TRBJ1-5	TGTGCCAGCAGACGACAGGGGCCCGATTATAGCAATCAGCCCCAGCATTTT	CASRRQGPDYSNQPQHF
TRBD1	TRBV6-5	-	TRBJ1-2	TGTGCCAGCAGTTTTGGGACAGGGGGCTATGGCTACACCTTC	CASSFGTGGYGYTF
-	TRBV6-5	once	TRBJ2-3	TGTGCCAGCAGTTACAGCGACGGGGACACAGATACGCAGTATTTT	CASSYSDGDTDTQYF
-	TRBV6-5	-	TRBJ1-5	TGTGCCAGCACCACGGGTGGACAGCCCCAGCATTTT	CASTTGGQPQHF
-	TRBV7-9	-	TRBJ1-3	TGTGCCAGCAGCTTCCAGGGGATCTCTGGAAACACCATATATTTT	CASSFQGISGNTIYF
TRBD2	TRBV6-5	-	TRBJ2-3	TGTGCCAGCAGACCCGGGGGGGGAAATACGCAGTATTTT	CASRPGGGNTQYF
-	TRBV19	-	TRBJ2-2	TGTGCCAGTAGTATAGCGAGACAAGTCACCGGGGAGCTGTTTTTT	CASSIARQVTGELFF
-	TRBV18	-	TRBJ2-7	TGTGCCAGCTCACCTGGGACAACCTACGAGCAGTACTTC	CASSPGTTYEQYF
-	TRBV6-6	once	TRBJ1-1	TGTGCCAGCAGTTATATGGGAGGGCAGATGAACACTGAAGCTTTCTTT	CASSYMGGQMNTEAFF
-	TRBV10-3	-	TRBJ1-2	TGTGCCATCAGTGGCGGTGGGGCAGGGGTCAATCGGGGCTACACCTTC	CAISGGGAGVNRGYTF
-	TRBV15	-	TRBJ2-2	TGTGCCACCAGCAGAGATGGTTTTGGCTCCTGGCAGGAGCTGTTTTTT	CATSRDGFGSWQELFF
TRBD2	TRBV27	-	TRBJ2-3	TGTGCCAGCGTTTCATTAGCGGGAGCTGTGGATACGCAGTATTTT	CASVSLAGAVDTQYF
-	TRBV7-9	-	TRBJ1-1	TGTGCCAGCAGCTCCGGGACGGGGAACACTGAAGCTTTCTTT	CASSSGTGNTEAFF
-	TRBV3-1/TRBV3-2	-	TRBJ2-3	TGTGCCAGCAGCTCGCCGGGCGGTGATACGCAGTATTTT	CASSSPGGDTQYF
TRBD2	TRBV6-5	-	TRBJ2-7	TGTGCCGGAGCGAAGACTAGCTCCGAGCAGTACTTC	CAGAKTSSEQYF
-	TRBV7-8	-	TRBJ1-3	TGTGCCAGCAGCTCACCCCCCACAGGGTTAGGGGAGAGCACCATATATTTT	CASSSPPTGLGESTIYF
TRBD1	TRBV6-1	-	TRBJ1-4	TGTGCCAGCAGTGATCAACAGGGGATTAATGAAAAACTGTTTTTT	CASSDQQGINEKLFF
-	TRBV29-1	-	TRBJ1-1	TGCAGCGTCGGTACAAGTTACACTGAAGCTTTCTTT	CSVGTSYTEAFF
-	TRBV9	once	TRBJ2-1	TGTGCCAGCAGCGTAGGTGGAGGGACTGAGCAGTTCTTC	CASSVGGGTEQFF
-	TRBV27	-	TRBJ2-3	TGTGCCAGCAGTTTAGGAGAGGGAGTTAACAGGGGAGGAACAGATACGCAGTATTTT	CASSLGEGVNRGGTDTQYF
TRBD1	TRBV11-2	-	TRBJ1-1	TGTGCCAGCAGTCCCGACAGGGGAGGTGCTGAAGCTTTCTTT	CASSPDRGGAEAFF
-	TRBV4-3	once	TRBJ2-5	TGCGCCAGCAGCCAAGGACACCTGGGGGAGACCCAGTACTTC	CASSQGHLGETQYF
TRBD1	TRBV6-2/TRBV6-3	-	TRBJ2-7	TGTGCCAGCAGTCCGACAGGGTACGAGCAGTACTTC	CASSPTGYEQYF
TRBD1	TRBV28	-	TRBJ2-2	TGTGCCAGCAGTTTCGGGACAGCCCTTTCCACCGGGGAGCTGTTTTTT	CASSFGTALSTGELFF
-	TRBV29-1	-	TRBJ1-1	TGCAGCGTTGTTGCAGGAAACACTGAAGCTTTCTTT	CSVVAGNTEAFF
-	TRBV5-1	-	TRBJ1-4	TGCGCCAGCAGCTTGGGGGGGCAAGATGAAAAACTGTTTTTT	CASSLGGQDEKLFF
TRBD1	TRBV5-1	-	TRBJ2-1	TGCGCCAGCAGCCGGACAGGTCAGCAGTTCTTC	CASSRTGQQFF
-	TRBV6-5	-	TRBJ1-1	TGTGCCAGCAGTTACTCGAAGTCCCAGCCCCTCCGAACTTTCTTT	CASSYSKSQPLRTFF
-	TRBV6-1	once	TRBJ2-2	TGTGCCAGCAGTGGAAGACCCACCCTTGGCGGGGAGCTGTTTTTT	CASSGRPTLGGELFF
-	TRBV7-2	-	TRBJ1-1	TGTGCCAGCAGCTACAGCAGGGTCACTGAAGCTTTCTTT	CASSYSRVTEAFF
-	TRBV7-9	-	TRBJ2-4	TGTGCCAGCAGCTTAGCGCCTACCGACCGGGACATTCAGTACTTC	CASSLAPTDRDIQYF
TRBD1	TRBV7-2	once	TRBJ1-5	TGTGCCAGCAGCTTATGGGGGGACAGGTCCGGGCCCCAGCATTTT	CASSLWGDRSGPQHF
-	TRBV7-8	-	TRBJ2-3	TGTGCCAGCAGCTTCTCTGGGATATCGGACACAGATACGCAGTATTTT	CASSFSGISDTDTQYF
TRBD1	TRBV10-3	-	TRBJ1-2	TGTGCCATCAGTGAGTCGACAGGGAATGGCTACACCTTC	CAISESTGNGYTF
-	TRBV5-8	-	TRBJ2-1	TGTGCCAGCAGCTTGGGACTAAGCTCCTACAATGAGCAGTTCTTC	CASSLGLSSYNEQFF
-	TRBV9	once	TRBJ2-7	TGTGCCAGCAGCGTAGGACAGGGAGGGTACGAGCAGTACTTC	CASSVGQGGYEQYF
-	TRBV15	-	TRBJ2-3	TGTGCCACCAGCGCCACTTTCCCCCAGGATACGCAGTATTTT	CATSATFPQDTQYF
TRBD2	TRBV7-2	-	TRBJ2-3	TGTGCCAGCAGCTTCGAACTAGCGGATACGCAGTATTTT	CASSFELADTQYF
-	TRBV13	-	TRBJ1-1	TGTGCCAGCAGCTTATCAGGGGCGAACACTGAAGCTTTCTTT	CASSLSGANTEAFF
TRBD2	TRBV5-5	-	TRBJ2-3	TGTGCCAGCAGCTTTGGGCGGGGGGGCAGCGCAGATACGCAGTATTTT	CASSFGRGGSADTQYF